This T cell receptor (beta chain) was sequenced in a study of T cells during gluten challenge in celiac disease (dated by TCRdb to between 2016 and 2019). Turning to the overall study: Blood was collected at baseline, day 6 and day 14 of the challenge, whereas duodenal biopsies were collected at baseline and day 14. On the Illumina MiSeq, single-cell libraries were sequenced as paired-end 250 bp and bulk libraries as paired-end 300 bp. General conclusions and limits of the study: Bulk sequencing of challenge samples was performed for only a couple of patients with many gluten-specific T cells. Across 6 or 7 patients, roughly 11-45% of single-cell TCR-alpha/beta clonotypes at the latest time point were also found at baseline, with roughly 52-56% being obtained from bulk data. On day 6, circulating gluten-specific T cells had a lower sample-corrected Shannon diversity, showing that clonal expansion increased. A peak in circulating gluten-specific T cells was observed on day 6, and the day-6 repertoire appeared to be composed largely of expanded preexisting memory clonotypes.

This clonotype registers as large (0.1 to 1%) within its sample. Base qualities are missing; no much larger clone stands one base away. The germline V gene yields LGHNA for CDR1 and YNFKEQ for CDR2. V is reduced by 5 bases and J by 9 bases, leaving a spacing of 20 bases between them. The CDR3 starts with the cysteine, ends with the phenylalanine, and has 16 residues. Only the CDR3 DNA is retained, 48 bases long and in frame from the first base. Libraries were made using 5' RACE. For sequencing, an Illumina MiSeq was employed. A modified SMART protocol was used to prepare bulk TCR libraries. On the study's bioinformatics: Selected pRESTO steps were used for read preprocessing, and IMGT/HighV-QUEST was used to assign V, D, J genes and CDR3 junctions. A bulk sequence was kept only when the sequence appeared in at least two replicates with 10 or more cumulative reads. Repertoire diversity was estimated with an undersampling-corrected Shannon index in samples with more than 20 cells. Using fastp at Q25 and MiXCR, TCRdb reprocessed the public reads and kept productive beta chains. Each record represents a unique CDR3 protein, reported with the most common genes and DNA among its rows. These V and J calls derive from TCRdb rather than the authors' analysis. The sample data list 200 to 250 distinct CDR3 sequences, and around 20% of these were observed just once. The ten largest clones take up roughly three fifths of the sample.

Blood cells were gated as tetramer-binding CD4+ effector-memory gut-homing T cells: CD3+, CD45RA-, CD62L-, integrin beta7+, with lineage markers excluded. Patients with treated celiac disease who followed a gluten-free diet went through a 14-day oral dietary gluten challenge so that recall of gluten-specific T cells could be studied. Sorting was done on an Aria II cell sorter as single cells, plus in bulk whenever tetramer-positive cells were relatively numerous. Before staining, peripheral blood mononuclear cells were isolated using Ficoll density gradient centrifugation and then cryopreserved. Before tetramer-binding CD4+ T cells were sorted, thawed cells were stained with a pool of PE-conjugated HLA-DQ:gluten tetramers that present immunodominant gluten epitopes. After staining with HLA-DQ:gluten tetramers, blood samples were enriched using a tetramer-based method.

Sequences were derived from gluten-specific CD4+ T cells sorted from blood using tetramers, sampled at baseline or on day 6, 14 or 28 of gluten challenge (not recorded which). The V and J segments used are TRBV4-2 and TRBJ1-6, with the D gene uncertain. The sequence came from a male donor with celiac disease. For the CDR3, the sequence is CASSASPADLGSPLHF. In nucleotides, the sequence is TGTGCCAGCAGCGCTTCCCCGGCGGATCTGGGTTCACCCCTCCACTTT.